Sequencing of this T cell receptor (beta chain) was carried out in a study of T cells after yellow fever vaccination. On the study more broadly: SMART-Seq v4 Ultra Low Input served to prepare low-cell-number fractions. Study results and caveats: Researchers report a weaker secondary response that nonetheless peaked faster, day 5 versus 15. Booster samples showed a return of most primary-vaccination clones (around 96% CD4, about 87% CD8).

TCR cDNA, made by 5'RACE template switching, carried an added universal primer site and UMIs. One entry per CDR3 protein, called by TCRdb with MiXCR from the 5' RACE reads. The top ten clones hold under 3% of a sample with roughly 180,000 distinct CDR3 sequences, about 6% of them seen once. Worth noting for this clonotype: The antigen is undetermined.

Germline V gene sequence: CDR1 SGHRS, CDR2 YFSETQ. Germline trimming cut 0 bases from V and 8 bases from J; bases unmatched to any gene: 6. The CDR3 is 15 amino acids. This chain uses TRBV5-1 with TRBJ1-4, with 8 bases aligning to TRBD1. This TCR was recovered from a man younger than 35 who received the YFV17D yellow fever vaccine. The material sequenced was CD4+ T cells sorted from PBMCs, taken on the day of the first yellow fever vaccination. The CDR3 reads CASSLGTGGGEKLFF. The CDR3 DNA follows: TGCGCCAGCAGCTTGGGAACAGGGGGAGGCGAAAAACTGTTTTTT.